These 7 T cell receptor beta chains share one sample of origin, sequenced in a study of blood T cell repertoires in COVID-19. Measured with immunoSEQ multiplex PCR; TCRdb has only the in-frame clones, and not every one. There are tens of thousands of clones in the sample; 75% to 90% occur only once, and under 6% lies in the top ten. Input material: peripheral blood. Source of these receptors: a man at least 80 years old with acute or convalescent COVID-19.

The rearrangement joins TRBV6-2 or TRBV6-3 to TRBJ1-5; D is unclear. Germline V gene lookup returns CDR1 MNHEY and CDR2 SVGEGT. The CDR3 is 14 residues long. V lost 3 bases and J 5 bases, leaving 11 bases between the germline ends. In DNA, the CDR3 is TGTGCCAGCAGTTATGGGCACCCCGATCAGCCCCAGCATTTT. Protein product: CASSYGHPDQPQHF.

The chain is built from TRBV7-2 and TRBJ1-1, with a tentative D call TRBD1 (6 bases). Germline V gene lookup returns CDR1 SGHTA and CDR2 FQGNSA. The germline V and J ends were trimmed by 8 bases and 1 base, with 11 bases remaining between them. CDR3 length: 13 residues. CDR3: CASRRQENTEAFF. The CDR3 DNA is TGTGCCAGCCGAAGACAGGAGAACACTGAAGCTTTCTTT.

The chain is built from TRBV19 and TRBJ1-2; TRBD1 matches 8 bases. J was trimmed by 3 bases and V by 5 bases; bases with no gene match: 14. The CDR3 contains 17 residues. Germline V gene sequence: CDR1 LNHDA, CDR2 SQIVND (reference sequence). This CDR3 reads CASSSTWTGSFDYGYTF. The CDR3 DNA reads as TGTGCCAGTAGTTCTACCTGGACAGGGAGTTTCGACTATGGCTACACCTTC.

The V gene is TRBV3-1 (or the pseudogene TRBV3-2), the J gene TRBJ2-3, with 9 positions matching TRBD2. The J segment lost 0 bases and the V segment lost 5 bases, leaving 3 bases of the junction unmatched. The CDR3 consists of 15 residues. Germline V lookup: CDR1 LGHDT, CDR2 YNNKEL (reference sequence). The CDR3: CASSDTSGSTDTQYF. The CDR3 bases are TGTGCCAGCAGCGATACTAGCGGGAGCACAGATACGCAGTATTTT.

This chain joins TRBV12-5 and TRBJ1-1; D is unresolved. The CDR3 contains 15 residues. Germline V gives CDR1 LGHNT, CDR2 FRNRAP. The V and J ends lost 7 bases and 0 bases respectively, with 15 bases between them. In DNA, the CDR3 is TGTGCTAGTGCCCACCGGAGTTCTCTGAACACTGAAGCTTTCTTT. Translated, it gives CASAHRSSLNTEAFF.

The chain uses TRBV14 and TRBJ1-1, with a weak D call TRBD1 (6 bases). V lost 1 base and J lost 1, with 10 bases in between. Germline lookup yields CDR1 SGHDN and CDR2 FVKESK. This CDR3 has 15 residues. DNA for the CDR3: TGTGCCAGCAGCCAAGTAGGCAGGGGGAACACTGAAGCTTTCTTT. Its translation is CASSQVGRGNTEAFF.

The chain links TRBV7-9 to TRBJ1-4, with TRBD1 matching over 7 bases. V lost 5 bases and J lost 5; bases outside the gene matches: 14. This CDR3 has 17 amino acids. The germline V gene has CDR1 SEHNR and CDR2 FQNEAQ (reference sequence). The DNA for the CDR3 is TGTGCCAGCAGCCCGAACTTTAACAGGGGCGGAAATGAAAAACTGTTTTTT. Translation: CASSPNFNRGGNEKLFF. The full variable domain, its missing parts supplied by reference TRBV7-9 and TRBJ1-4, is DTGVSQNPRHKITKRGQNVTFRCDPISEHNRLYWYRQTLGQGPEFLTYFQNEAQLEKSRLLSDRFSAERPKGSFSTLEIQRTEQGDSAMYLCASSPNFNRGGNEKLFFGSGTQLSVL.